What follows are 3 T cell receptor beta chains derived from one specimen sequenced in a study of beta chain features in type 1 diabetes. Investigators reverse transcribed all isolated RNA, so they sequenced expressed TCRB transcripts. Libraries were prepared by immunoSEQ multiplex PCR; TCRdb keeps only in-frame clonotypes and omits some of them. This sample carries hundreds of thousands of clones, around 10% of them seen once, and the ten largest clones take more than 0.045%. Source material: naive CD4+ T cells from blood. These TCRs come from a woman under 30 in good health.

This CDR3 is CASSEWDGSSTDTQYF. The CDR3 DNA reads as TGTGCCAGCAGTGAATGGGACGGATCTAGCACAGATACGCAGTATTTT. The chain links TRBV25-1 to TRBJ2-3, with D perhaps given as TRBD1 or TRBD2 (5 bases each). Germline-derived CDR1 and CDR2 are MGHDK and SYGVNS. V lost 1 base to trimming and J lost 0 bases, with 11 bases between them. The CDR3 has 16 residues.

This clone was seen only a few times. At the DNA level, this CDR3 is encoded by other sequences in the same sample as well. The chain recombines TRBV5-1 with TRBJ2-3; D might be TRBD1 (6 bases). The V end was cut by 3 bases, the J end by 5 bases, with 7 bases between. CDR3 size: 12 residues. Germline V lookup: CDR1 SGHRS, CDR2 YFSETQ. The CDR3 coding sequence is TGCGCCAGCAGCTCACAGGGAGATACGCAGTATTTT. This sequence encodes CASSSQGDTQYF.

The CDR3 is CSAHRNRLFF. The CDR3 DNA sequence: TGCAGTGCTCACAGGAATAGACTGTTTTTT. This rearrangement joins TRBV20-1 to TRBJ1-4; weak D call: TRBD1 (5 bases). V lost 5 bases and J lost 13, with 11 bases in between. This CDR3 has 10 residues. Germline values: CDR1 DFQATT, CDR2 SNEGSKA (reference sequence).